This T cell receptor beta chain derives from a study of a mutant IDH1 vaccine in newly diagnosed glioma. Study at large: Vaccines began 4-6 weeks after radiotherapy alone, or with temozolomide cycles. Treated patients, averaging approximately 40 years, were 62.5% male and roughly 40% female. General observations from the study: Variations in leading peripheral T cell clonotypes appeared to have no connection with pseudoprogression. Patients mounted vaccine-induced immune responses in about 93% of cases.

Repertoires were generated with immunoSEQ multiplex PCR, while TCRdb's copy carries only in-frame clones and drops some. The table records tens of thousands of clones, around 87% of them present only once. In regard to this clone: Its target is unknown.

The time point here: week 11, during vaccination. The content of each vaccine dose was 300 ug of mutant IDH1 20-mer peptide, and topical imiquimod accompanied it. The CDR3 length is 21 residues. Per germline, CDR1 MNHEY and CDR2 SMNVEV (reference sequence). Trimming pared 0 bases from V and 0 bases from J, leaving 21 bases between. Sequencing used PBMCs, obtained from a glioma patient whose treatment included an IDH1 peptide vaccine. The rearrangement joins TRBV27 to TRBJ2-6; tentative D call: TRBD2 (6 bases). The clonotype originates from a man younger than 35 with glioma. CDR3 loop: CASSLSFYRDGGVSGANVLTF. The CDR3 coding sequence is TGTGCCAGCAGTTTATCATTTTACCGCGACGGAGGGGTCTCTGGGGCCAACGTCCTGACTTTC.